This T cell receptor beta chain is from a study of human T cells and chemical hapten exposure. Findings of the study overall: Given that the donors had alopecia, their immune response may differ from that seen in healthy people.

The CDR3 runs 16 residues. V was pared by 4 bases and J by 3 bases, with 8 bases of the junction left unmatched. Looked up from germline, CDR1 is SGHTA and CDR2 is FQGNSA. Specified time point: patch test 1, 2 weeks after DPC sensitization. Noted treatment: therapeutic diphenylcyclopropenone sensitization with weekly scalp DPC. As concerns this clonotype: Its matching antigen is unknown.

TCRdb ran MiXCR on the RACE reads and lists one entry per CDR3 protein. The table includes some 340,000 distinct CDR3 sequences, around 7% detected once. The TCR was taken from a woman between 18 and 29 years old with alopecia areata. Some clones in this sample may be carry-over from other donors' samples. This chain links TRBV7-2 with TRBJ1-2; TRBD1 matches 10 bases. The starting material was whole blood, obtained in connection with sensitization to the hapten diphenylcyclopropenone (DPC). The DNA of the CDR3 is TGTGCCAGCAGCTCCGCGACAGGGGGCAGGGACTATGGCTACACCTTC. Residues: CASSSATGGRDYGYTF.